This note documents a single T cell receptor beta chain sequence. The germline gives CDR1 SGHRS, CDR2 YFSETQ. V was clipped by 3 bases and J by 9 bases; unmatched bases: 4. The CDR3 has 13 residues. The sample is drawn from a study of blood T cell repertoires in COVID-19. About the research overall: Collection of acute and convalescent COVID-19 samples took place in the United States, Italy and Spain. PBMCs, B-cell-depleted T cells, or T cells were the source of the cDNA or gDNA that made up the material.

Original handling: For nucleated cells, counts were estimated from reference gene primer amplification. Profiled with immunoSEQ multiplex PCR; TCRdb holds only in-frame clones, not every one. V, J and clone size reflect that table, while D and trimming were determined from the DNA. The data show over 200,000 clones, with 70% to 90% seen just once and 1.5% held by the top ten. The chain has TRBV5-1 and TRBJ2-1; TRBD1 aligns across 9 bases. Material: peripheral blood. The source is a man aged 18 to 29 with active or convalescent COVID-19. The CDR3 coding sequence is TGCGCCAGCAGCTCTACAGGGGGCGCTGAGCAGTTCTTC. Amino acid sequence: CASSSTGGAEQFF.